This entry is about one TCR beta chain. This sample was included in a study of blood T cell repertoires in COVID-19. In the study overall: Acute and convalescent COVID-19 specimens originated in the United States, Italy and Spain.

Trimming took 4 bases from V and 4 from J; bases not matched to a gene: 7. The germline gives CDR1 LNHDA, CDR2 SQIVND (reference sequence). The CDR3 spans 17 residues. Per the original methods: Reference gene primers were amplified, and this amplification served to estimate nucleated cell counts. The method was immunoSEQ multiplex PCR; TCRdb's version includes in-frame clones alone and lacks a portion of them. Clone size and V and J calls were adopted from that table, with D and trimming inferred from the DNA. The sample has around 700,000 clones; around 89% are singletons. The rearrangement joins TRBV19 to TRBJ2-1; TRBD2 matches at 13 bases. The clonotype originates from a woman between 18 and 29 years old with acute or convalescent COVID-19. The sample was peripheral blood. This CDR3 reads CASSNRLAGGPYNEQFF. CDR3 DNA sequence: TGTGCCAGTAGTAACCGACTAGCGGGGGGCCCGTACAATGAGCAGTTCTTC. The full variable domain, rest sourced from reference TRBV19 and TRBJ2-1, is DGGITQSPKYLFRKEGQNVTLSCEQNLNHDAMYWYRQDPGQGLRLIYYSQIVNDFQKGDIAEGYSVSREKKESFPLTVTSAQKNPTAFYLCASSNRLAGGPYNEQFFGPGTRLTVL.